This T cell receptor (beta chain) derives from a study of identical twins. General study points: Conclusions rested on cross-sectional statistics rather than following the same donors.

MiXCR was run by TCRdb on the 5' RACE reads, yielding one entry per CDR3 protein. The sample has under 250,000 distinct CDR3 sequences; over 9.5% are singletons. Germline V gives CDR1 DFQATT, CDR2 SNEGSKA (reference sequence). CDR3 size: 12 residues. Trimming removed 3 bases at V and 5 bases at J, with 10 bases between. All donors were healthy Caucasians. About this clonotype: Antigen: not known.

This sample also appeared in a second study, on yellow fever vaccine responses in identical twins.

The chain is built from TRBV20-1 and TRBJ2-5; D ambiguous. The sample taken for sequencing was memory (CD45RO+) T cells sorted from blood. The sequence derives from a woman younger than 35 in good health. CDR3 sequence (DNA): TGCAGTGCTAGCCATTATGAGGAGACCCAGTACTTC. Its protein product is CSASHYEETQYF.